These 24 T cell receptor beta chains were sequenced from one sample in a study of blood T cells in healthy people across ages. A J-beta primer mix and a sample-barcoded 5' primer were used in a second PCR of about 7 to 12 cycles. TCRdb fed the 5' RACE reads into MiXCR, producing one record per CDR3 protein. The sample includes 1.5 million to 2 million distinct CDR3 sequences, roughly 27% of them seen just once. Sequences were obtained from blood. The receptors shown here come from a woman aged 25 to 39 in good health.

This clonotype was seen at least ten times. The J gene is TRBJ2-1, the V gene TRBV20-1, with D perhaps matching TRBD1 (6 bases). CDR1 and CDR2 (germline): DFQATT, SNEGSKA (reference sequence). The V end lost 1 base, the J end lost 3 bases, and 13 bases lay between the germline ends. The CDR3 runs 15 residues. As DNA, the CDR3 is TGCAGTGCTAGAGGCCTCGAGGGGGACTACAATGAGCAGTTCTTC. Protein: CSARGLEGDYNEQFF.

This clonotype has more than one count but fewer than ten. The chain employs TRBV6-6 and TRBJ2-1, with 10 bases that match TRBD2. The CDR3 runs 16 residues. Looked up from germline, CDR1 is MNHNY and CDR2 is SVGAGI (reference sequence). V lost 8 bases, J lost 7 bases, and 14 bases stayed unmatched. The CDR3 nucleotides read TGTGCCAGCCGACCCTCGAGAGCGGGGGGGCTGAATGAGCAGTTCTTC. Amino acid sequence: CASRPSRAGGLNEQFF.

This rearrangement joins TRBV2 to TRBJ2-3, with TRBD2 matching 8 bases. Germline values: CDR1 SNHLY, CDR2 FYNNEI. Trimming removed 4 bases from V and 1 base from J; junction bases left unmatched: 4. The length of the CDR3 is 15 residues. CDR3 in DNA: TGTGCCAGCAGTGTGGAGCGGGGGCGCACAGATACGCAGTATTTT. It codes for CASSVERGRTDTQYF.

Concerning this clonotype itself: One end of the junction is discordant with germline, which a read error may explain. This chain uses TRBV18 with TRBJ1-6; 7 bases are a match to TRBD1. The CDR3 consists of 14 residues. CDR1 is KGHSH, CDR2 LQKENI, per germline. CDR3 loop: CASSRDRANSLLHF. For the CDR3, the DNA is TGTGCCAGCTCACGCGACAGGGCTAATTCACTCCTCCACTTT.

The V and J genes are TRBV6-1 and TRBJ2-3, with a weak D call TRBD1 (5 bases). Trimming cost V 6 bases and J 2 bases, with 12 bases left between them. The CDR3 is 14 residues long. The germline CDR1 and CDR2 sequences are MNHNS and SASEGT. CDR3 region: CASRGRAHTDTQYF. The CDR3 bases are TGTGCCAGCAGAGGCAGGGCACACACAGATACGCAGTATTTT.

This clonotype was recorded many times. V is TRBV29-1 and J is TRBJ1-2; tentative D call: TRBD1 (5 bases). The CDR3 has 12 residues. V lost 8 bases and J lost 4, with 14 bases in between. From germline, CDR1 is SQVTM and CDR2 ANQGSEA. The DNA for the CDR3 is TGCAGCCCGTCGACAGTTCGCTATGGCTACACCTTC. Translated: CSPSTVRYGYTF.

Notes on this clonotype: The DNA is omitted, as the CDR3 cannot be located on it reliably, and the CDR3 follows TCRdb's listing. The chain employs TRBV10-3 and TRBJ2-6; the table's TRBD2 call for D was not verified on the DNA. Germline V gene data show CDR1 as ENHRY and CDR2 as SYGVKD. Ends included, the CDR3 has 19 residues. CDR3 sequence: CAISESALPWAPGANVPTF.

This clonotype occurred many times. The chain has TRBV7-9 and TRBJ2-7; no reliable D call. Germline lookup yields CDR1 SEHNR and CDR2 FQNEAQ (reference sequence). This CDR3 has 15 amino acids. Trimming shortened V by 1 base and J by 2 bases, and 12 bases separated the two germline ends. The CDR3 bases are TGTGCCAGCAGCTTAGATGGCTCGCCACCCTACGAGCAGTACTTC. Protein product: CASSLDGSPPYEQYF.

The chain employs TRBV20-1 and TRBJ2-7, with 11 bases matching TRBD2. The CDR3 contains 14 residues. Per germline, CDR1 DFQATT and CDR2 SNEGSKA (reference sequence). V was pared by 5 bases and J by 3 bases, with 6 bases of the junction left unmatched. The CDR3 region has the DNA TGCAGTGCTCGGACCGGGACTAGCGGCTACGAGCAGTACTTC. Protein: CSARTGTSGYEQYF.

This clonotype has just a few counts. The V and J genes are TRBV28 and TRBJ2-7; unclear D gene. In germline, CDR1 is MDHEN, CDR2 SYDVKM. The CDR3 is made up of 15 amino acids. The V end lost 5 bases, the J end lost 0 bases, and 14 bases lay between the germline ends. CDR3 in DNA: TGTGCCAGCAGTGGGGTCCAAGCCATCTCCTACGAGCAGTACTTC. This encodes CASSGVQAISYEQYF.

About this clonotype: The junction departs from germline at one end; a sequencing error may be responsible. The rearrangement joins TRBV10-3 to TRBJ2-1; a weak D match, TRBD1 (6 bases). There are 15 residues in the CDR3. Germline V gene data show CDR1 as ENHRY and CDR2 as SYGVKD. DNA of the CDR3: TGTGCCATCAGTGAAAGTGCGGTAGGGGACAATGGGCAGTTCTTC. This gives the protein CAISESAVGDNGQFF.

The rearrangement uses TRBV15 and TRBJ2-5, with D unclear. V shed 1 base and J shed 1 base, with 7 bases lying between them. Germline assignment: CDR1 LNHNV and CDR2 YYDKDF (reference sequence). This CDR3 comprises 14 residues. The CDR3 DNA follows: TGTGCCACCAGCAGAGGGGGTTTCCAAGAGACCCAGTACTTC. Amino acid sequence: CATSRGGFQETQYF.

CDR3 coding DNA: TGCGCCAGCAGCCCCACACGCCGTGGGGCCCTTGGGGATACGCAGTATTTT. Translating gives CASSPTRRGALGDTQYF. This chain links TRBV5-1 with TRBJ2-3; D perhaps matches TRBD1 (5 bases). The ends were cut back, 4 bases at V and 6 bases at J, with 24 bases in the middle. Germline loops: CDR1 SGHRS, CDR2 YFSETQ. This CDR3 contains 17 residues. Filled out from reference TRBV5-1 and TRBJ2-3, the complete variable domain reads KAGVTQTPRYLIKTRGQQVTLSCSPISGHRSVSWYQQTPGQGLQFLFEYFSETQRNKGNFPGRFSGRQFSNSRSEMNVSTLELGDSALYLCASSPTRRGALGDTQYFGPGTRLTVL.

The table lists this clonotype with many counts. CDR3 sequence: CASSLQASSTQYF. CDR3 coding DNA: TGTGCCAGCAGCTTACAGGCTAGCAGTACGCAGTATTTT. This chain connects TRBV7-3 to TRBJ2-3, with D possibly TRBD2 on 5 matching bases. Trimming removed 2 bases at V and 8 bases at J, with 11 bases between. In germline, CDR1 is SGHTA, CDR2 FQGTGA. This CDR3 comprises 13 residues.

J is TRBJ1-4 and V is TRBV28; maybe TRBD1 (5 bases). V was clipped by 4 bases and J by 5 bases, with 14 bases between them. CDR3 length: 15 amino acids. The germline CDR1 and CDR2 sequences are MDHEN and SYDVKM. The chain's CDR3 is CASSSQGRENEKLFF. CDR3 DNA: TGTGCCAGCAGTTCTCAGGGAAGGGAGAATGAAAAACTGTTTTTT.

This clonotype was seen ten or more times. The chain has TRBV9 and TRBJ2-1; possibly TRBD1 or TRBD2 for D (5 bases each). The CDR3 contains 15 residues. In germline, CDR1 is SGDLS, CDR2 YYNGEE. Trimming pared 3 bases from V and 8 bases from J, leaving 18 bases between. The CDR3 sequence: CASSEEGSFIDEQFF. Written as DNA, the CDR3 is TGTGCCAGCAGCGAAGAGGGGTCGTTCATAGATGAGCAGTTCTTC.

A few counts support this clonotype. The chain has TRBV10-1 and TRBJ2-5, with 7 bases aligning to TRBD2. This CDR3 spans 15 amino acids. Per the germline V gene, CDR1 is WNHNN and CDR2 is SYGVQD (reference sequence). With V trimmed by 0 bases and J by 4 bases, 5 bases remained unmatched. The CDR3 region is CASSESRGESETQYF. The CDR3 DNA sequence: TGCGCCAGCAGTGAGTCCCGGGGGGAATCAGAGACCCAGTACTTC.

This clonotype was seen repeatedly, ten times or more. The CDR3 reads CASSLGSFIYEQYF. DNA of the CDR3: TGTGCCAGCAGCTTAGGTAGTTTCATCTACGAGCAGTACTTC. This chain uses TRBV7-2 with TRBJ2-7; D gene ambiguous. Germline loops: CDR1 SGHTA, CDR2 FQGNSA. This CDR3 has 14 residues. Between the trimmed V and J ends, which lost 1 base and 3 bases, there was a span of 10 bases.

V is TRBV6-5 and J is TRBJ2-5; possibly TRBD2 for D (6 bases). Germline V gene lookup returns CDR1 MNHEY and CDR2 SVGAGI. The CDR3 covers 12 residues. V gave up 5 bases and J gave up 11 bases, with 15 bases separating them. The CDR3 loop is CASSRGVHEQYF. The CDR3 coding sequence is TGTGCCAGCAGTCGCGGGGTCCATGAGCAGTACTTC.

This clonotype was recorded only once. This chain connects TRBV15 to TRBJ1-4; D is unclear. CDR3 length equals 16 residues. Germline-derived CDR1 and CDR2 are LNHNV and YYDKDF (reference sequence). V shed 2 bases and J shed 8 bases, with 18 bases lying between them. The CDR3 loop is CATSRNRQTLKEKLFF. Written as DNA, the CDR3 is TGTGCCACCAGCAGAAATCGGCAGACGTTAAAAGAAAAACTGTTTTTT.

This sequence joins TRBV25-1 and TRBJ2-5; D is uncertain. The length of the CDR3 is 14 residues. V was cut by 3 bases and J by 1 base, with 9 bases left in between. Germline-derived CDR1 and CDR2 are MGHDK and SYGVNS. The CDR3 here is CASSDRGFQETQYF. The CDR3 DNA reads TGTGCCAGCAGTGATAGAGGTTTCCAAGAGACCCAGTACTTC.

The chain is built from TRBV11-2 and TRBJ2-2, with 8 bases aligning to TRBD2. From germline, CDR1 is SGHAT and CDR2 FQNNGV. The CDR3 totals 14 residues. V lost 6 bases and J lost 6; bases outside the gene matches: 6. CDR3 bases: TGTGCCAGCAGGCCGGGGGGGTATGCCGGGGAGCTGTTTTTT. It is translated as CASRPGGYAGELFF.

The CDR3 here is CASSLTQGEQYF. The CDR3 DNA reads as TGTGCCAGCAGTTTAACGCAGGGCGAGCAGTACTTC. V usage is TRBV28 and J usage is TRBJ2-4; tentatively, D is TRBD1 (5 bases). Gene TRBJ2-7 matches the end of the DNA better, so the J call may be wrong. The CDR3 extends over 12 amino acids. Looked up from germline, CDR1 is MDHEN and CDR2 is SYDVKM.

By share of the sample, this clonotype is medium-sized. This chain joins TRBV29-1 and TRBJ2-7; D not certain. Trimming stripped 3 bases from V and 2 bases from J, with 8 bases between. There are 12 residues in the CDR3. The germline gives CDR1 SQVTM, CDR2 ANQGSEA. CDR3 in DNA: TGCAGCGTTGAGGCCGCCACCTACGAGCAGTACTTC. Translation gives CSVEAATYEQYF.